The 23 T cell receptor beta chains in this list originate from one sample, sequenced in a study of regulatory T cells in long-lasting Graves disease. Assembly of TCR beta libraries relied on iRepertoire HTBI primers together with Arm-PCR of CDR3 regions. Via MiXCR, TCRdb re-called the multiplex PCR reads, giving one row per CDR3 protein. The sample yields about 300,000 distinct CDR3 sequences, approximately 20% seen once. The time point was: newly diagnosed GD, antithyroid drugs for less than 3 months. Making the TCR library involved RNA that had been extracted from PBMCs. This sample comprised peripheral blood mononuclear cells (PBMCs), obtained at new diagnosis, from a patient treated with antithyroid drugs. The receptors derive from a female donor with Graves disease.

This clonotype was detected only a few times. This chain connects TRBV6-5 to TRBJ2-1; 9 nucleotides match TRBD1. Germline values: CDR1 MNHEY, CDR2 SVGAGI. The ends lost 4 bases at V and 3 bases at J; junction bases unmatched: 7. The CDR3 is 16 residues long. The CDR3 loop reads CASSSPGTGHYNEQFF. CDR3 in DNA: TGTGCCAGCAGTTCCCCCGGGACAGGGCACTACAATGAGCAGTTCTTC.

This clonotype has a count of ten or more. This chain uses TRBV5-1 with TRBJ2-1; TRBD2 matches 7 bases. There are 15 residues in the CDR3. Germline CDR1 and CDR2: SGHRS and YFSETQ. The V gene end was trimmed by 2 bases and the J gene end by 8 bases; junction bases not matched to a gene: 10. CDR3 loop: CASSLGLLAIDEQFF. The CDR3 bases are TGCGCCAGCAGCTTAGGGCTACTAGCGATCGATGAGCAGTTCTTC.

The CDR3 DNA is TGTGCCAGCAGCTTAACGTCAGGGCGCGCCACTGAAGCTTTCTTT. This encodes CASSLTSGRATEAFF. The chain employs TRBV7-3 and TRBJ1-1; D might be TRBD1 (5 bases). The CDR3 runs to 15 residues. Looked up from germline, CDR1 is SGHTA and CDR2 is FQGTGA. Deletions cut 0 bases from V and 4 bases from J, with 12 bases between.

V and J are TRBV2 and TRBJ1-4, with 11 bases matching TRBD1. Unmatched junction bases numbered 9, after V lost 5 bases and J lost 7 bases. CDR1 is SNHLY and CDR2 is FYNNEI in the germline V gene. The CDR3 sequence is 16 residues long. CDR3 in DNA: TGTGCCAGCAGTATGAACGGAGGACAGGGGGCTGAAAAACTGTTTTTT. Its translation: CASSMNGGQGAEKLFF.

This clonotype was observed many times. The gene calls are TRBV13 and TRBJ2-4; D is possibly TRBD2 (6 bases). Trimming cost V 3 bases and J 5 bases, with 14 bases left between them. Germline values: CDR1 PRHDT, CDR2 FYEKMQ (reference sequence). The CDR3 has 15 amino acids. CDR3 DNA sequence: TGTGCCAGCAGCTTCCGGCGGGGAACCCAAAACATTCAGTACTTC. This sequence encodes CASSFRRGTQNIQYF.

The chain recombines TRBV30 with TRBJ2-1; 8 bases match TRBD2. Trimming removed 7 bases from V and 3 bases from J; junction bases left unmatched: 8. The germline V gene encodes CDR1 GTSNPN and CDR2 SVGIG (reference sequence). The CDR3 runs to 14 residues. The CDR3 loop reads CASAWRGDYNEQFF. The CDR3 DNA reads TGTGCCTCCGCCTGGCGGGGGGACTACAATGAGCAGTTCTTC.

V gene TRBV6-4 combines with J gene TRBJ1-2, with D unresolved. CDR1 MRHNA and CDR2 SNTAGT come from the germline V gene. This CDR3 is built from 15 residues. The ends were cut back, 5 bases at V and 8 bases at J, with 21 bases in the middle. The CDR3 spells CASSPHVGRKRGYTF. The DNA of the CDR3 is TGTGCCAGCAGTCCCCACGTTGGTCGTAAGAGAGGCTACACCTTC.

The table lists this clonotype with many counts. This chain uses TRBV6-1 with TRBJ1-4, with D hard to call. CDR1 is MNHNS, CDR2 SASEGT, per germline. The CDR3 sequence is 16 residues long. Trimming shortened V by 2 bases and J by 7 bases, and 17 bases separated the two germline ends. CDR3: CASSELGGGGTEKLFF. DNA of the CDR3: TGTGCCAGCAGTGAATTGGGCGGCGGCGGTACTGAAAAACTGTTTTTT.

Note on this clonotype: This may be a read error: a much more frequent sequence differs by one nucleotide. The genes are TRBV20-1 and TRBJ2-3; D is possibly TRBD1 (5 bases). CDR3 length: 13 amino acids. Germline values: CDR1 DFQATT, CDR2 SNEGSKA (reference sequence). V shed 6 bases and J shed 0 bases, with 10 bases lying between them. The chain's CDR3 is CSALRVSTDTQYF. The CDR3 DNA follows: TGCAGTGCACTCAGGGTGAGCACAGATACGCAGTATTTT.

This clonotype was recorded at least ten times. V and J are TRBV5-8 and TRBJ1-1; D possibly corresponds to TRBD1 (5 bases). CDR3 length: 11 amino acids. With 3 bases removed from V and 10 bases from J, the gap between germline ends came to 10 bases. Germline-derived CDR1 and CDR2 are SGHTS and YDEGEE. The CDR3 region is CASSWGGAAFF. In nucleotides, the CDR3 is TGTGCCAGCAGCTGGGGTGGGGCAGCTTTCTTT.

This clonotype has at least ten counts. In DNA form, the CDR3 reads TGTGCCAGCAGCTTAGACGGCCGGATGCCCCAGCATTTT. Residues: CASSLDGRMPQHF. This rearrangement joins TRBV7-9 to TRBJ1-5; D unclear. The CDR3 runs to 13 residues. The germline V and J ends were trimmed by 1 base and 9 bases, with 10 bases remaining between them. CDR1 and CDR2 (germline): SEHNR, FQNEAQ (reference sequence).

CDR3 nucleotides: TGTGCCACCAGCAGAGGGGGACAGCCGAACACTGAAGCTTTCTTT. As protein: CATSRGGQPNTEAFF. The chain uses TRBV15 and TRBJ1-1; the match to TRBD1 covers 7 bases. The germline gives CDR1 LNHNV, CDR2 YYDKDF (reference sequence). The CDR3 runs 15 residues. The trim removed 1 base at V and 1 base at J, leaving 3 bases unmatched.

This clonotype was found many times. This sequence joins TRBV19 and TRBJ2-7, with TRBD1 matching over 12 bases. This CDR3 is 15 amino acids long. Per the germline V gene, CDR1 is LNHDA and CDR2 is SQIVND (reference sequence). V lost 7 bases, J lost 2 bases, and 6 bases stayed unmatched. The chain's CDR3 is CASKPGQGATYEQYF. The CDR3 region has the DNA TGTGCCAGTAAACCGGGACAGGGGGCAACCTACGAGCAGTACTTC.

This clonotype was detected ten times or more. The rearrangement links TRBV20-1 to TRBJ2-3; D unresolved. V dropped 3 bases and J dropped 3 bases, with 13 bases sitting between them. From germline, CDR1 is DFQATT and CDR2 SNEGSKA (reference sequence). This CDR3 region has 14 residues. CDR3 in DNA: TGCAGTGCTAGGATCCCTGAACCAACAGATACGCAGTATTTT. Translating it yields CSARIPEPTDTQYF.

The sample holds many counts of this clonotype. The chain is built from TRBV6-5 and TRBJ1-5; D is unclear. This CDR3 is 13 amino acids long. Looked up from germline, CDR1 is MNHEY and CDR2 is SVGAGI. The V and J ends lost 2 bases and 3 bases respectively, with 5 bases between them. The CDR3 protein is CASSYRLNQPQHF. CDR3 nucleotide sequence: TGTGCCAGCAGTTACAGGCTCAATCAGCCCCAGCATTTT.

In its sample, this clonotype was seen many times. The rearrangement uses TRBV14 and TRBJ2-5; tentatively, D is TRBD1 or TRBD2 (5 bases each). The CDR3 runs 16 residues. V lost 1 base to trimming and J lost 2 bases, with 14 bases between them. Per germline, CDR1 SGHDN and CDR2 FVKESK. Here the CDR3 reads CASSQGRGREQETQYF. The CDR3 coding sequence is TGTGCCAGCAGCCAAGGAAGGGGACGTGAGCAAGAGACCCAGTACTTC.

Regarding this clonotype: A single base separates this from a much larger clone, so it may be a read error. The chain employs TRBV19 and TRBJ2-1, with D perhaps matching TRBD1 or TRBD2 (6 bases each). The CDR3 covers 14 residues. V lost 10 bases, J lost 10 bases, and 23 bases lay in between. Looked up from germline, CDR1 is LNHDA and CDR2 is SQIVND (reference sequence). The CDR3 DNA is TGTGCCACCACGGGGGCTAGCGTTGCCTACGAGCAGTTCTTC. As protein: CATTGASVAYEQFF.

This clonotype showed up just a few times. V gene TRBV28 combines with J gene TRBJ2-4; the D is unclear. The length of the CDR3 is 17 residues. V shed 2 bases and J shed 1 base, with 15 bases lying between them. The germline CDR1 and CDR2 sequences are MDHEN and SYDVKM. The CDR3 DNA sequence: TGTGCCAGCAGTTTAAGGCTGGGCCAAGATGCCAAAAACATTCAGTACTTC. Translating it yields CASSLRLGQDAKNIQYF.

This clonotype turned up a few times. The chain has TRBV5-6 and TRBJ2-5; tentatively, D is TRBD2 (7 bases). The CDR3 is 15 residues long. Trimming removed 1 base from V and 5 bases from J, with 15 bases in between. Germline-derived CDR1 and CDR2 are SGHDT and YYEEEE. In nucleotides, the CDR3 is TGTGCCAGCAGCTTGTGGGGGGGGCAGCGGGAGACCCAGTACTTC. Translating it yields CASSLWGGQRETQYF.

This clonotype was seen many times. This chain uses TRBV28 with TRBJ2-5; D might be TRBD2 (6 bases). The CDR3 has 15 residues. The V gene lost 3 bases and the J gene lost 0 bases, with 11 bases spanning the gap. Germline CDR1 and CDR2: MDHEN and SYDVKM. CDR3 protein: CASSFHRDYQETQYF. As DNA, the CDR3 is TGTGCCAGCAGTTTCCACCGGGACTACCAAGAGACCCAGTACTTC.

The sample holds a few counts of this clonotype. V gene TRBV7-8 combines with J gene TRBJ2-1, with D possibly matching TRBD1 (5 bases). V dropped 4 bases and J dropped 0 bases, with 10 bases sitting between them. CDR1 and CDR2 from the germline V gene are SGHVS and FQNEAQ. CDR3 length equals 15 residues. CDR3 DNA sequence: TGTGCCAGCAGCTCACAGGTCAGCTCCTACAATGAGCAGTTCTTC. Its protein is CASSSQVSSYNEQFF.

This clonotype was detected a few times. DNA of the CDR3: TGTGCCAGCAGCTTCGGGAGCCCAGGGGAGCAGTTCTTC. Translation gives CASSFGSPGEQFF. The chain has TRBV7-9 and TRBJ2-1, with a possible D match to TRBD2 (6 bases). The germline CDR1 and CDR2 sequences are SEHNR and FQNEAQ (reference sequence). The CDR3 consists of 13 residues. Trimming stripped 3 bases from V and 10 bases from J, with 13 bases between.

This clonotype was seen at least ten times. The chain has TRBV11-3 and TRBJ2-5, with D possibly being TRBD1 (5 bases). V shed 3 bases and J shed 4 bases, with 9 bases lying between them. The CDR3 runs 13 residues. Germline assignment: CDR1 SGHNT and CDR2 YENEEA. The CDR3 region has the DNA TGTGCCAGCAGCTTCTCTAGGGGAGAGACCCAGTACTTC. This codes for CASSFSRGETQYF.